The entry below describes one TCR beta chain. The antigen it recognizes is unknown. Base qualities are not recorded, but no much larger clone differs from it by a single base. Patients with a history of autoimmune disease or receiving systemic immunosuppression were excluded from the trial. Peripheral blood for TCR sequencing was drawn from every dose cohort at baseline, at cycle 4 day 1 and at cycle 7 day 1. Samples came from an open-label, multicenter, first-in-human phase I dose-escalation trial of ivuxolimab. Adults with locally advanced or metastatic head and neck squamous cell, hepatocellular, melanoma or renal cell carcinoma were enrolled in the trial. Before TCR sequencing, CD4+ T cells and CD8+ T cells were sorted from peripheral blood as separate populations. To sequence the TCRbeta CDR3 region, genomic DNA was isolated from the sorted cells. The immunoSEQ Assay was used for sequencing of TCRbeta CDR3 regions. TCRdb retrieved this table from immuneACCESS and kept in-frame rearrangements only. Not all clones are present; in checked studies, unresolved V genes account for under half, and no reason is known for the remainder. Here the sample has 29,000 or so clones; around 90% occur a single time. Approximately 9% of the sample goes to the ten largest clones.

The germline V gene gives CDR1 as MRHNA and CDR2 as SNTAGT. From its cysteine to its phenylalanine, the CDR3 spans 15 amino acids. Of all the DNA, just the CDR3 is kept, 45 bases in frame from base 1. Relative to germline, V is 0 bases shorter and J is 4 bases shorter, with 12 bases between their ends. The sample originates from a study of OX40 agonist ivuxolimab in advanced cancers. Broadly, across the study: The costimulatory receptor OX40 (CD134) was targeted by ivuxolimab, a fully human IgG2 agonistic monoclonal antibody. Of the 50 to 55 dose-escalation patients, hepatocellular carcinoma was present in 19, melanoma in around 15, renal cell carcinoma in 9 and head and neck cancer in 9. The purpose of peripheral TCRbeta sequencing was to test whether ivuxolimab changed TCR sequence diversity and led to clonal T-cell expansion. Intravenous ivuxolimab was administered to patients every 2 weeks at six dose levels: 0.01, 0.1, 0.3, 1.5, 3 and 10 mg/kg. In the dose-escalation cohort, around four fifths of patients were male, and the mean age was roughly 60 years with a range of roughly 20 to 80. Prior anti-PD-1, anti-PD-L1 or anti-CTLA-4 therapy was permitted, and approximately 41% of dose-escalation patients had received checkpoint inhibitors. Partial responses occurred in three dose-escalation patients: two with cutaneous melanoma and one with hepatocellular carcinoma. The paper covers the monotherapy dose-escalation part of the phase I ivuxolimab trial, which included N ≈ 52 patients.

The paper's findings and limits, for the study overall: In the 0.1-3.0 mg/kg groups, partial responders had among the lowest normalized peripheral clonal expansion, particularly in CD8+ T cells. At doses of 0.1 to 3.0 mg/kg, clonal expansion of both CD4+ and CD8+ T cells in blood was seen between baseline and week 6. On average, CD8+ T cells showed more expanded clones than CD4+ T cells after ivuxolimab. The antigen specificity of the clonally expanded peripheral T cells was not determined. Low levels of normalized T-cell clonal expansion were also seen in some patients who did not respond.

Sample: CD4+ or CD8+ T cells sorted from blood, taken in a trial of the OX40 agonist ivuxolimab. The source is an adult with an advanced solid tumor such as melanoma, head and neck, liver or kidney cancer. The V gene is TRBV6-4 and the J gene is TRBJ1-2, with no D gene named confidently. DNA sequence: TGTGCCAGCAGTGACTCGGGAGAACCCGGCTATGGCTACACCTTC. The translation is CASSDSGEPGYGYTF.